This T cell receptor beta chain came from a study of cytomegalovirus exposure and HLA in healthy donors. Trimming cost V 4 bases and J 3 bases, with 7 bases left between them. The CDR3 extends over 12 amino acids. Per the germline V gene, CDR1 is MNHNY and CDR2 is SVGAGI (reference sequence). A note on this clone: The antigen remains undetermined.

Broader study findings: A list of roughly 180 TCR beta chains associated with cytomegalovirus was given. The later analysis indicated that the majority of CMV-associated TCR beta chains appeared HLA-restricted. Upon later analysis, TCR association rates were observed to vary by HLA locus, being highest for DRB1 and lowest for HLA-C. When a later analysis compared HLA-associated TCR beta chains with equally common others, the HLA-associated chains turned out to be more clonally expanded and to have lower generation probabilities.

Primers included in the PCR were 60 Vbeta and 13 Jbeta primers. Sequencing used immunoSEQ multiplex PCR; TCRdb keeps in-frame clones, though not all of them. The table shows around 150,000 clones, with around three quarters occurring only once. The clonotype was recovered from a man aged 40-55 years in good health and CMV-seropositive. J is TRBJ2-7 and V is TRBV6-6; D remains ambiguous. Input material: PBMCs. The CDR3 here is CASSSGLYEQYF. CDR3 sequence (DNA): TGTGCCAGCAGTTCGGGTCTCTACGAGCAGTACTTC.